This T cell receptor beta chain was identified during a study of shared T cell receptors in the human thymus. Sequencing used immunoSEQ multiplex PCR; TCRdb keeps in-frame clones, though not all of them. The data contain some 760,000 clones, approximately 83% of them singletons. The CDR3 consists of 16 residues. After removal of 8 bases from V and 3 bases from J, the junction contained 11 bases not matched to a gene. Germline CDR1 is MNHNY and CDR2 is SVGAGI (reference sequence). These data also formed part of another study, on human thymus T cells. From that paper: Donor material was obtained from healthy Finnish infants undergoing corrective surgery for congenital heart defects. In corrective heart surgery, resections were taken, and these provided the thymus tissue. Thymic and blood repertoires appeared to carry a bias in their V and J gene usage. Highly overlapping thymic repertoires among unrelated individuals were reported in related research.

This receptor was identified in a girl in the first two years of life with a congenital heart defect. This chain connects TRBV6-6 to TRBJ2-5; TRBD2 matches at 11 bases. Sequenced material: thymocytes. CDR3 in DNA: TGTGCCAGCCTCGGAAAGTATAGCGGGGGGGAAGAGACCCAGTACTTC. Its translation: CASLGKYSGGEETQYF.